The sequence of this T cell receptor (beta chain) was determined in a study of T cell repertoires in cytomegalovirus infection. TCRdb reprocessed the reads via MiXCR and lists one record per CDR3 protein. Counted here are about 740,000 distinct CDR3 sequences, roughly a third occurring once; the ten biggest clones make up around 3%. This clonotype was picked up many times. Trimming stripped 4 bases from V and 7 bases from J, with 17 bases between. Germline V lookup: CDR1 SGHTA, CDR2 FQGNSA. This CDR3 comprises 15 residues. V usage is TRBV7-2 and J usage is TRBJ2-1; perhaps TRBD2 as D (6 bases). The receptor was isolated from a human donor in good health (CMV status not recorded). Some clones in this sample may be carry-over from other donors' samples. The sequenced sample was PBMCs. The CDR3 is CASSSTPRESNEQFF. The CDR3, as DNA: TGTGCCAGCAGCTCTACCCCACGGGAGTCTAATGAGCAGTTCTTC.